This T cell receptor (beta chain) was sequenced during a study of cytomegalovirus exposure and HLA in healthy donors. As to this clone: Its cognate antigen is unknown.

General study results and limits: An assumption of roughly uniform sequencing depth across donors underlay the presence/absence analyses.

The V end was cut by 4 bases, the J end by 0 bases, with 16 bases between. This CDR3 has 16 residues. The V gene's germline CDR1 is SEHNR and CDR2 FQNEAQ (reference sequence). PCR involved 60 Vbeta and 13 Jbeta primers. Profiling relied on immunoSEQ multiplex PCR, and the TCRdb table lists in-frame clones only, not all of them. The sample includes 90,000 to 120,000 clones, roughly three quarters of them seen just once. The sequence was collected from a woman between 40 and 50 years old in good health and CMV-seronegative. Sequencing was performed on PBMCs. The chain couples TRBV7-9 to TRBJ2-7, with D hard to call. The CDR3 spells CASSSHEYLNSYEQYF. In DNA, the CDR3 is TGTGCCAGCAGCTCTCATGAGTACCTGAACTCCTACGAGCAGTACTTC.